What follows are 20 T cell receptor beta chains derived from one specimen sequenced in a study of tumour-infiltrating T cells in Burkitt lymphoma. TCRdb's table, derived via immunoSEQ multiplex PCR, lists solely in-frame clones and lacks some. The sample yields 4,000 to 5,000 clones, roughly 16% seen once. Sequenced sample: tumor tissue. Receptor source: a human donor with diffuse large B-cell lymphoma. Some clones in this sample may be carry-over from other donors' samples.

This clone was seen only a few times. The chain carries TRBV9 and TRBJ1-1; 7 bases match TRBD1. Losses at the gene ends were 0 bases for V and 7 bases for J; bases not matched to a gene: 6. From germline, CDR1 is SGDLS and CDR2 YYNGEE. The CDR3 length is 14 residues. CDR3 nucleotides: TGTGCCAGCAGCGTAGAATTGCAGGGGGGTGAAGCTTTCTTT. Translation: CASSVELQGGEAFF.

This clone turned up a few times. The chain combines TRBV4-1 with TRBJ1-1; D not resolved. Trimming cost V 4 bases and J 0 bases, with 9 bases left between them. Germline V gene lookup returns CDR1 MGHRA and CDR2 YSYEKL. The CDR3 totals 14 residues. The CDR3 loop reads CASSLGRMNTEAFF. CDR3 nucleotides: TGCGCCAGCAGCCTAGGGAGAATGAACACTGAAGCTTTCTTT.

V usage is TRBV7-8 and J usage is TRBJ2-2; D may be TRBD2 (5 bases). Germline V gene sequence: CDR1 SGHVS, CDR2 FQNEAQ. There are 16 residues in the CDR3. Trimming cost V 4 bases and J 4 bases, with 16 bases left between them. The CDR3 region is CASSSGWPRGTGELFF. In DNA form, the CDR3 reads TGTGCCAGCAGCTCCGGATGGCCCCGGGGCACCGGGGAGCTGTTTTTT.

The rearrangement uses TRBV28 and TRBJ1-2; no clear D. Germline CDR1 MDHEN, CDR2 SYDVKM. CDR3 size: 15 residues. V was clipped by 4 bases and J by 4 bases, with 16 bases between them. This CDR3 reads CASSSVSRVGYGYTF. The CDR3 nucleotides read TGTGCCAGCAGTTCCGTTTCCCGCGTCGGCTATGGCTACACCTTC.

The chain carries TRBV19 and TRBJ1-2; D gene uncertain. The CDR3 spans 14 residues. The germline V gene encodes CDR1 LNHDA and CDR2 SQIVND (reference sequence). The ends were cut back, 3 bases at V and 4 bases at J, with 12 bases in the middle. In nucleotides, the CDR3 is TGTGCCAGTAGTATTACAGATACTGCCTATGGCTACACCTTC. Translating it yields CASSITDTAYGYTF.

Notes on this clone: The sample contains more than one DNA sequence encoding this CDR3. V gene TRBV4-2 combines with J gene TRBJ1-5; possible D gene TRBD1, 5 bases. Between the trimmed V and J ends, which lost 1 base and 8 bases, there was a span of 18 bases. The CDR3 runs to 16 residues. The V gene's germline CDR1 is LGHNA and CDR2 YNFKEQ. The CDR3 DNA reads TGTGCCAGCAGCCAAGTAACCGGGGCCTCAACAGAGCCCCAGCATTTT. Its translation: CASSQVTGASTEPQHF.

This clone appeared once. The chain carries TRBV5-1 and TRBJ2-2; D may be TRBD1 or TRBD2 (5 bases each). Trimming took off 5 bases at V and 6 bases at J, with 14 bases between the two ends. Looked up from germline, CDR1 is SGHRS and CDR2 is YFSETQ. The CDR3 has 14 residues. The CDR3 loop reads CASRGTPQPGELFF. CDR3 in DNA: TGCGCCAGCAGGGGGACCCCCCAGCCCGGGGAGCTGTTTTTT.

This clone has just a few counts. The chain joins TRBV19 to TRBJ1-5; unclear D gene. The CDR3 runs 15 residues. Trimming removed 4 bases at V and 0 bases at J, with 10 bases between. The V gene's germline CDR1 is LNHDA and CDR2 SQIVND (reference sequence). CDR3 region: CASSTYYDSNQPQHF. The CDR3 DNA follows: TGTGCCAGTAGTACTTATTACGATAGCAATCAGCCCCAGCATTTT.

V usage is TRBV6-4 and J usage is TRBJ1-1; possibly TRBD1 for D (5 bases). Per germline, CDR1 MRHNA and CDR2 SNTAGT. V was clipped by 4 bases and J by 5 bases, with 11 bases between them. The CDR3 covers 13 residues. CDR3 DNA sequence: TGTGCCAGCAGTGCATCGGGGGAAACTGAAGCTTTCTTT. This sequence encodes CASSASGETEAFF.

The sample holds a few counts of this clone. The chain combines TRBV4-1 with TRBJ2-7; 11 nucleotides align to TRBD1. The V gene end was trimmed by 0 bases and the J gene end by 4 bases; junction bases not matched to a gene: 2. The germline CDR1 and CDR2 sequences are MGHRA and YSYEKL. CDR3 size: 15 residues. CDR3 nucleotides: TGCGCCAGCAGCCAAGAGGGACAGGGGGTTTACGAGCAGTACTTC. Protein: CASSQEGQGVYEQYF.

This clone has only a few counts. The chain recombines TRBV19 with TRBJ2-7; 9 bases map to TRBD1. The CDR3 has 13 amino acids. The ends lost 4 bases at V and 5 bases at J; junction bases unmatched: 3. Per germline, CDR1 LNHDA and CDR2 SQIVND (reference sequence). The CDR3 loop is CASSTWTGDEQYF. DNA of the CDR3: TGTGCCAGTAGTACCTGGACAGGGGACGAGCAGTACTTC.

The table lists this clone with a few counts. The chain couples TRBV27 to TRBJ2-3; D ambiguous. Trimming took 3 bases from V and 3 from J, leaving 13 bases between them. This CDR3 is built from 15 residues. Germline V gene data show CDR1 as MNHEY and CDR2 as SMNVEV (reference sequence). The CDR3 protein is CASSFGPHRTDTQYF. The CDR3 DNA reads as TGTGCCAGCAGTTTTGGACCTCACCGAACAGATACGCAGTATTTT.

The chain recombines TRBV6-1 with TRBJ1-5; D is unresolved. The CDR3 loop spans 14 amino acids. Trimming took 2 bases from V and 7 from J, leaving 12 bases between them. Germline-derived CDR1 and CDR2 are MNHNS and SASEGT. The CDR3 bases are TGTGCCAGCAGTGAATACGAGTCAGGACAGCCCCAGCATTTT. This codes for CASSEYESGQPQHF.

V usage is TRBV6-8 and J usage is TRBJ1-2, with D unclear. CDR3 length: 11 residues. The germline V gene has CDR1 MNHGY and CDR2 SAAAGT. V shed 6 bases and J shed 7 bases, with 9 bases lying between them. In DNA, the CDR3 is TGTGCCAGCAGGGCCCGGGGTGGCTACACCTTC. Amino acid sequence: CASRARGGYTF.

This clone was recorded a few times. CDR3 in amino acids: CASSITGGWTTEAFF. The CDR3 DNA follows: TGTGCCAGTAGTATAACAGGGGGATGGACCACTGAAGCTTTCTTT. The V call is TRBV19, the J call TRBJ1-1; 8 nucleotides align to TRBD1. After removal of 2 bases from V and 4 bases from J, the junction contained 6 bases not matched to a gene. This CDR3 region has 15 residues. Germline V gene lookup returns CDR1 LNHDA and CDR2 SQIVND (reference sequence).

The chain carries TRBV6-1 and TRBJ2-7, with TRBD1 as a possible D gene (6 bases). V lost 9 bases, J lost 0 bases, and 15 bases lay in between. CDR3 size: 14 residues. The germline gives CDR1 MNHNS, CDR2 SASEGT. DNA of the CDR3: TGTGCCAGTCACTTAACACAGGGCTCCTACGAGCAGTACTTC. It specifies CASHLTQGSYEQYF.

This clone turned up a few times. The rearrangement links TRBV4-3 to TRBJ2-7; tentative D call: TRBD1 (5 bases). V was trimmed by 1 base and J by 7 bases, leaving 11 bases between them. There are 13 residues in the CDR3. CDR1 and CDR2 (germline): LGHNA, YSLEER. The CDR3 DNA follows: TGCGCCAGCAGCCAAGGTCAGGGTAGGGAGCAGTACTTC. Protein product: CASSQGQGREQYF.

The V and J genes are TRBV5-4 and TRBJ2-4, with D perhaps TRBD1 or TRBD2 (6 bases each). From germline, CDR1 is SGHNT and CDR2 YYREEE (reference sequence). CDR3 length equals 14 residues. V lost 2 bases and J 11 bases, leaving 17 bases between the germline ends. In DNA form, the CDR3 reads TGTGCCAGCAGCTTTTCGGAGGGGGTCAGAGTTCAGTACTTC. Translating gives CASSFSEGVRVQYF. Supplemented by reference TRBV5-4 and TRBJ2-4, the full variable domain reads ETGVTQSPTHLIKTRGQQVTLRCSSQSGHNTVSWYQQALGQGPQFIFQYYREEENGRGNFPPRFSGLQFPNYSSELNVNALELDDSALYLCASSFSEGVRVQYFGAGTRLSVL.

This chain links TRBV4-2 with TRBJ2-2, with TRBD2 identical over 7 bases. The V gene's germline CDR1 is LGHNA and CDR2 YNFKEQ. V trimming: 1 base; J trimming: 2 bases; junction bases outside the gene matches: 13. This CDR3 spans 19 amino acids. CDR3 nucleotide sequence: TGTGCCAGCAGCCAAGTTGTAATCGGTCTAGCGGTAAACACCGGGGAGCTGTTTTTT. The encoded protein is CASSQVVIGLAVNTGELFF.

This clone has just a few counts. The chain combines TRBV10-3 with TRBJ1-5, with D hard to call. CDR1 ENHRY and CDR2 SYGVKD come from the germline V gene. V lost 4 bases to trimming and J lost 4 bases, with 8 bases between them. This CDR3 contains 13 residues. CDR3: CAISVSLNQPQHF. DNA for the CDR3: TGTGCCATCAGTGTCTCCTTAAATCAGCCCCAGCATTTT.